These 32 T cell receptor beta chains share one sample of origin, sequenced in a study of T cell repertoires in cytomegalovirus infection. In TCRdb, the reads were re-called with MiXCR into one record per CDR3 protein. Here the sample spans some 160,000 distinct CDR3 sequences, under 20% being singletons. The sequencing sample was made of CD8+ T cells from PBMCs. The receptors stem from a human donor in good health (CMV status not recorded). Some clones in this sample may be carry-over from other donors' samples.

In its sample, this clonotype was seen a few times. The chain carries TRBV7-6 and TRBJ1-2; the D gene is possibly TRBD1 (5 bases). V gave up 5 bases and J gave up 6 bases, with 31 bases separating them. From germline, CDR1 is SGHVS and CDR2 FNYEAQ. This CDR3 region has 19 residues. The CDR3 sequence: CASSPSRAGEAGNMDGYTF. The CDR3 DNA follows: TGTGCCAGCAGCCCTAGCCGGGCCGGGGAGGCAGGGAATATGGATGGCTACACCTTC.

This clonotype was counted ten times or more. J is TRBJ2-5 and V is TRBV7-9; D not certain. V was clipped by 5 bases and J by 5 bases, with 6 bases between them. The CDR3 loop spans 11 amino acids. Germline CDR1 reads SEHNR; CDR2 reads FQNEAQ (reference sequence). In nucleotides, the CDR3 is TGTGCCAGCAGCCACGGGGAGACCCAGTACTTC. Translation: CASSHGETQYF.

The chain links TRBV20-1 to TRBJ2-3; 10 nucleotides match TRBD2. Germline V gene lookup returns CDR1 DFQATT and CDR2 SNEGSKA (reference sequence). Trimming cost V 6 bases and J 6 bases; bases outside gene matches: 9. This CDR3 comprises 14 residues. The CDR3 loop is CSATLAGGEDTQYF. The CDR3, as DNA: TGCAGTGCAACCTTAGCGGGGGGAGAGGATACGCAGTATTTT.

This clonotype was seen only a few times. This chain links TRBV29-1 with TRBJ2-7; D gene ambiguous. Trimming shortened V by 2 bases and J by 3 bases, and 5 bases separated the two germline ends. The CDR3 runs to 11 residues. The germline CDR1 and CDR2 sequences are SQVTM and ANQGSEA. In DNA, the CDR3 is TGCAGCGTTGAAATGCGCTACGAGCAGTACTTC. Its protein is CSVEMRYEQYF.

This clonotype showed up many times. This sequence joins TRBV12-3 or TRBV12-4 and TRBJ2-1, with 10 bases identical to TRBD2. The length of the CDR3 is 15 residues. Trimming cost V 7 bases and J 4 bases; bases outside gene matches: 7. The CDR3 DNA reads TGTGCCAGCAACCTCGGAGCGGGAGGGTACAATGAGCAGTTCTTC. This translates into CASNLGAGGYNEQFF.

In this sample, this clonotype turned up many times. The gene calls are TRBV6-5 and TRBJ1-1, with TRBD1 as a possible D gene (6 bases). The germline V gene encodes CDR1 MNHEY and CDR2 SVGAGI. V was cut by 2 bases and J by 4 bases, with 8 bases left in between. CDR3 length: 13 amino acids. CDR3 sequence: CASSYVGATEAFF. In nucleotides, the CDR3 is TGTGCCAGCAGTTACGTGGGGGCCACTGAAGCTTTCTTT.

This chain links TRBV28 with TRBJ2-5; possible D gene TRBD2, 5 bases. Between the trimmed V and J ends, which lost 6 bases and 3 bases, there was a span of 11 bases. The CDR3 sequence is 13 residues long. Looked up from germline, CDR1 is MDHEN and CDR2 is SYDVKM. This chain's CDR3 is CASSLSGEETQYF. For the CDR3, the DNA is TGTGCCAGCAGCTTAAGCGGAGAAGAGACCCAGTACTTC.

This clonotype was picked up a small number of times. The chain uses TRBV6-5 and TRBJ1-6, with 9 bases aligning to TRBD1. Germline loops: CDR1 MNHEY, CDR2 SVGAGI. CDR3 length: 18 amino acids. Trimming at V came to 2 bases and at J to 7 bases, leaving 12 bases not matched to a gene. The CDR3: CASSYHGTGPIVNSPLHF. CDR3 nucleotide sequence: TGTGCCAGCAGTTACCATGGGACAGGGCCGATCGTGAATTCACCCCTCCACTTT.

V gene TRBV6-5 combines with J gene TRBJ2-2; 10 bases line up with TRBD2. The germline gives CDR1 MNHEY, CDR2 SVGAGI. J was trimmed by 1 base and V by 5 bases; bases with no gene match: 7. This CDR3 contains 17 residues. The CDR3 DNA reads TGTGCCAGCAGTCTAGCGGGAGACGGTGGGAACACCGGGGAGCTGTTTTTT. Encoded protein: CASSLAGDGGNTGELFF.

This clonotype was counted only a few times. The gene calls are TRBV7-9 and TRBJ2-1, with D possibly TRBD1 on 5 matching bases. The CDR3 runs to 14 residues. Trimming took 7 bases from V and 0 from J, leaving 10 bases between them. CDR1 is SEHNR and CDR2 is FQNEAQ in the germline V gene (reference sequence). The CDR3 here is CASKAGFSYNEQFF. The CDR3 bases are TGTGCCAGCAAGGCAGGGTTCTCCTACAATGAGCAGTTCTTC.

This chain uses TRBV7-2 with TRBJ2-2; D is ambiguous. This CDR3 region has 16 residues. Germline CDR1 reads SGHTA; CDR2 reads FQGNSA. Trimming cost V 8 bases and J 5 bases, with 21 bases left between them. The CDR3 region has the DNA TGTGCCAGCCCTCCTGCGGACGCCTCGAGGACCGGGGAGCTGTTTTTT. Translated, it gives CASPPADASRTGELFF.

The chain carries TRBV5-6 and TRBJ2-2; the match to TRBD1 covers 9 bases. The CDR3 length is 15 residues. After removal of 4 bases from V and 4 bases from J, the junction contained 5 bases not matched to a gene. Germline CDR1 reads SGHDT; CDR2 reads YYEEEE. CDR3 protein: CASSAVGQGTGELFF. The DNA for the CDR3 is TGTGCCAGCAGCGCGGTGGGACAGGGCACCGGGGAGCTGTTTTTT.

There are a few counts of this clonotype. V is TRBV11-1 and J is TRBJ1-1; unclear D gene. Germline V gene sequence: CDR1 SGHAT, CDR2 FQDESV (reference sequence). The CDR3 extends over 14 amino acids. V was shortened by 1 base and J by 10 bases, with 16 bases between the two germline ends. The CDR3 sequence: CASSLVGGGPGAFF. CDR3 in DNA: TGTGCCAGCAGCTTAGTAGGCGGCGGACCGGGAGCTTTCTTT.

The chain links TRBV3-1 to TRBJ2-7, with D uncertain. The CDR3 has 13 residues. Germline CDR1 reads LGHDT; CDR2 reads YNNKEL (reference sequence). V was clipped by 2 bases and J by 1 base, with 6 bases between them. CDR3 loop: CASSQQDSYEQYF. The CDR3 region has the DNA TGTGCCAGCAGCCAACAGGATTCCTACGAGCAGTACTTC.

This clonotype was seen a few times. The chain couples TRBV7-2 to TRBJ1-1; 9 nucleotides align to TRBD1. This CDR3 is built from 14 residues. From germline, CDR1 is SGHTA and CDR2 FQGNSA. The trim removed 11 bases at V and 6 bases at J, leaving 13 bases unmatched. CDR3 sequence reads: CAPPPPGQGPEAFF. In nucleotides, the CDR3 is TGTGCCCCCCCTCCCCCGGGACAGGGACCTGAAGCTTTCTTT.

J is TRBJ2-1 and V is TRBV2, with 8 nucleotides matching TRBD2. CDR3 length: 16 amino acids. V shed 1 base, J shed 2 bases, and the junction held 4 bases outside the gene matches. Germline V gives CDR1 SNHLY, CDR2 FYNNEI. The CDR3 loop is CASSEGGLGTYNEQFF. The CDR3 bases are TGTGCCAGCAGTGAAGGGGGACTAGGGACCTACAATGAGCAGTTCTTC.

This clonotype was counted between two and nine times. The chain is built from TRBV23-1 and TRBJ1-5; perhaps TRBD1 as D (5 bases). TRBV23-1 is identified as an open reading frame with a role that is uncertain. The CDR3 sequence is 15 residues long. The V gene lost 10 bases and the J gene lost 3 bases, with 19 bases spanning the gap. CDR3 residues: CATPYRGSSNQPQHF. The CDR3 nucleotides are TGCGCCACCCCTTATAGGGGCTCCTCCAATCAGCCCCAGCATTTT.

In its sample, this clonotype was seen a few times. V and J are TRBV12-3 or TRBV12-4 and TRBJ2-7; 9 bases agree with TRBD1. CDR3 length: 15 amino acids. J gave up 6 bases and V 7 bases, and 13 bases lay outside the gene matches. DNA for the CDR3: TGTGCCAGCACCGATCCCGGGACAGGGATGATCGAGCAGTACTTC. Protein product: CASTDPGTGMIEQYF.

This clonotype was picked up many times. This chain's CDR3 is CASSLAPREAEAFF. The CDR3 DNA reads TGTGCCAGCAGCTTAGCCCCTCGGGAGGCTGAAGCTTTCTTT. The chain couples TRBV7-9 to TRBJ1-1; the D is unclear. The germline V gene encodes CDR1 SEHNR and CDR2 FQNEAQ (reference sequence). V lost 0 bases, J lost 6 bases, and 11 bases lay in between. The CDR3 totals 14 residues.

The chain recombines TRBV19 with TRBJ2-1; TRBD1 matches 7 bases. CDR1 and CDR2 from the germline V gene are LNHDA and SQIVND (reference sequence). The CDR3 extends over 16 amino acids. Unmatched junction bases numbered 7, after V lost 3 bases and J lost 2 bases. For the CDR3, the DNA is TGTGCCAGTAGTATTGACAGGGAGAACCCCTACAATGAGCAGTTCTTC. It translates to CASSIDRENPYNEQFF.

The sample holds a few counts of this clonotype. The chain is built from TRBV7-8 and TRBJ2-3, with 11 bases lining up with TRBD1. CDR1 and CDR2 from the germline V gene are SGHVS and FQNEAQ. This CDR3 is built from 14 residues. V was clipped by 3 bases and J by 5 bases; unmatched bases: 1. In DNA form, the CDR3 reads TGTGCCAGCAGCTTGGGGACAGGGGGAGATACGCAGTATTTT. It is translated as CASSLGTGGDTQYF.

This clonotype was counted between two and nine times. J is TRBJ2-3 and V is TRBV4-3; 8 nucleotides match TRBD2. The CDR3 spans 18 residues. Germline V lookup: CDR1 LGHNA, CDR2 YSLEER. V dropped 3 bases and J dropped 8; count of bases not matched to a gene: 19. The CDR3 is CASSQEHSGSLVRATQYF. The CDR3 coding sequence is TGCGCCAGCAGCCAGGAACACAGCGGGAGCCTTGTTAGAGCTACGCAGTATTTT.

This clonotype was picked up a small number of times. The rearrangement joins TRBV7-3 to TRBJ2-1; D not certain. Trimming pared 5 bases from V and 4 bases from J, leaving 15 bases between. The V gene's germline CDR1 is SGHTA and CDR2 FQGTGA. The CDR3 contains 15 residues. Here the CDR3 DNA reads TGTGCCAGCAGCCCTGACAAGTACCCTTACAATGAGCAGTTCTTC. Its protein is CASSPDKYPYNEQFF.

The chain joins TRBV6-2 or TRBV6-3 to TRBJ1-3; 7 positions match TRBD1. The CDR3 loop spans 16 amino acids. Unmatched junction bases numbered 4, after V lost 2 bases and J lost 0 bases. CDR1 is MNHEY, CDR2 SVGEGT, per germline. CDR3 nucleotide sequence: TGTGCCAGCAGTTACGAGGGGGCCTACTCTGGAAACACCATATATTTT. Amino acids: CASSYEGAYSGNTIYF.

The V and J genes are TRBV20-1 and TRBJ2-1; 10 bases are a match to TRBD2. Per germline, CDR1 DFQATT and CDR2 SNEGSKA (reference sequence). Unmatched junction bases numbered 9, after V lost 5 bases and J lost 8 bases. This CDR3 is built from 14 residues. For the CDR3, the DNA is TGCAGTGCTTCGCCGGGACTAGCGCGACATGAGCAGTTCTTC. Protein: CSASPGLARHEQFF.

This clonotype was seen more than once but under ten times. This chain links TRBV5-6 with TRBJ1-1, with 7 bases lining up with TRBD1. CDR3 length: 13 residues. Germline V gene lookup returns CDR1 SGHDT and CDR2 YYEEEE. Unmatched junction bases numbered 2, after V lost 5 bases and J lost 1 base. The CDR3 DNA sequence: TGTGCCAGCAGACGGGACAGGAACACTGAAGCTTTCTTT. Translating gives CASRRDRNTEAFF.

This clonotype was seen a few times. The genes are TRBV7-9 and TRBJ2-5; 8 nucleotides line up with TRBD1. CDR3 size: 16 residues. CDR1 SEHNR and CDR2 FQNEAQ come from the germline V gene (reference sequence). With V trimmed by 3 bases and J by 4 bases, 10 bases remained unmatched. The CDR3 here is CASSFSSGGSLETQYF. The CDR3 DNA sequence: TGTGCCAGCAGCTTCTCCTCAGGGGGCTCGTTAGAGACCCAGTACTTC.

This clonotype has only a few counts. V is TRBV6-2 or TRBV6-3 and J is TRBJ2-7, with 7 bases matching TRBD1. V lost 6 bases and J lost 2; bases outside the gene matches: 4. The V gene's germline CDR1 is MNHEY and CDR2 SVGEGT. The CDR3 runs to 13 residues. The CDR3 reads CASRAGTAYEQYF. The CDR3 DNA is TGTGCCAGCAGGGCCGGGACAGCCTACGAGCAGTACTTC.

This clonotype has only a few counts. This chain connects TRBV7-2 to TRBJ2-1; 9 nucleotides align to TRBD2. There are 14 residues in the CDR3. The ends lost 5 bases at V and 4 bases at J; junction bases unmatched: 3. Germline loops: CDR1 SGHTA, CDR2 FQGNSA. CDR3 region: CASSALAGYNEQFF. The CDR3 DNA follows: TGTGCCAGCAGCGCCCTAGCGGGGTACAATGAGCAGTTCTTC.

This rearrangement joins TRBV2 to TRBJ2-2, with D uncertain. CDR3 length: 13 amino acids. V dropped 10 bases and J dropped 3 bases, with 12 bases sitting between them. The V gene's germline CDR1 is SNHLY and CDR2 FYNNEI. For the CDR3, the DNA is TGTGCCACCCGCGACACGGACACCGGGGAGCTGTTTTTT. This translates into CATRDTDTGELFF.

As regards this clonotype: A much bigger clone sits one base away, suggesting this may be a read error. V usage is TRBV6-2 or TRBV6-3 and J usage is TRBJ2-7, with TRBD1 as a possible D gene (6 bases). Per the germline V gene, CDR1 is MNHEY and CDR2 is SVGEGT. This CDR3 has 15 amino acids. The CDR3 sequence: CARSHRAALSYEQYF. Here the CDR3 DNA reads TGTGCCCGCAGCCACAGGGCAGCTCTCTCCTACGAGCAGTACTTC.

This clonotype was picked up a small number of times. The V gene is TRBV5-1, the J gene TRBJ1-2; D is undetermined. This CDR3 has 14 amino acids. V was shortened by 0 bases and J by 8 bases, with 14 bases between the two germline ends. Germline-derived CDR1 and CDR2 are SGHRS and YFSETQ. CDR3 sequence: CASSLGGPRRGYTF. DNA for the CDR3: TGCGCCAGCAGCTTGGGCGGACCCCGTCGAGGCTACACCTTC.